A single sample is the source of the 11 T cell receptor beta chains below, sequenced in a study of blood T cell repertoires in COVID-19. Generated by immunoSEQ multiplex PCR, the TCRdb table keeps only in-frame clones and is missing some. The sample holds fewer than 350,000 clones, around four fifths seen once. The sequenced material came from peripheral blood. These receptors all come from a woman aged 45-65 years with active or convalescent COVID-19.

The V call is TRBV6-5, the J call TRBJ2-7; a weak D match, TRBD2 (6 bases). CDR3 size: 15 residues. Germline V lookup: CDR1 MNHEY, CDR2 SVGAGI. V gave up 5 bases and J gave up 6 bases, with 20 bases separating them. The chain's CDR3 is CASSPPQGGISEQYF. CDR3 DNA: TGTGCCAGCAGTCCCCCCCAGGGCGGGATCTCCGAGCAGTACTTC.

This clone showed up just a few times. This chain uses TRBV3-1 (or the pseudogene TRBV3-2) with TRBJ1-1; D uncertain. Germline V lookup: CDR1 LGHDT, CDR2 YNNKEL (reference sequence). CDR3 size: 13 residues. V lost 0 bases to trimming and J lost 6 bases, with 8 bases between them. CDR3 in amino acids: CASSQDLGSEAFF. The CDR3 DNA follows: TGTGCCAGCAGCCAAGATCTGGGCTCTGAAGCTTTCTTT.

The rearrangement joins TRBV5-6 to TRBJ2-7; 7 bases are shared with TRBD1. Germline V gene lookup returns CDR1 SGHDT and CDR2 YYEEEE. V lost 4 bases and J lost 4; bases outside the gene matches: 5. The CDR3 spans 13 residues. The CDR3 DNA sequence: TGTGCCAGCAGCGAGGGACAGAGATACGAGCAGTACTTC. Translated, it gives CASSEGQRYEQYF.

The chain links TRBV7-8 to TRBJ2-1; D may be TRBD1 (5 bases). The germline gives CDR1 SGHVS, CDR2 FQNEAQ. V dropped 5 bases and J dropped 7 bases, with 18 bases sitting between them. CDR3 size: 15 residues. The DNA of the CDR3 is TGTGCCAGCAGCCTACCGTACAGGTTGGGGAATGAGCAGTTCTTC. Its translation is CASSLPYRLGNEQFF.

In this sample, this clone turned up once. This rearrangement joins TRBV5-6 to TRBJ2-4, with 8 bases matching TRBD2. After removal of 0 bases from V and 1 base from J, the junction contained 6 bases not matched to a gene. Germline-derived CDR1 and CDR2 are SGHDT and YYEEEE. The CDR3 runs to 17 residues. The CDR3 is CASSLVGRAAAKNIQYF. The DNA of the CDR3 is TGTGCCAGCAGCTTGGTCGGGAGGGCCGCGGCCAAAAACATTCAGTACTTC.

This chain uses TRBV5-1 with TRBJ1-1; D ambiguous. V dropped 1 base and J dropped 0 bases, with 7 bases sitting between them. Germline V gives CDR1 SGHRS, CDR2 YFSETQ. The CDR3 covers 14 residues. CDR3 protein: CASSLSRLNTEAFF. As DNA, the CDR3 is TGCGCCAGCAGCTTGAGCAGGCTGAACACTGAAGCTTTCTTT. Drawing the rest from reference TRBV5-1 and TRBJ1-1, the complete variable domain is KAGVTQTPRYLIKTRGQQVTLSCSPISGHRSVSWYQQTPGQGLQFLFEYFSETQRNKGNFPGRFSGRQFSNSRSEMNVSTLELGDSALYLCASSLSRLNTEAFFGQGTRLTVV.

This chain uses TRBV9 with TRBJ1-4, with 7 bases fitting TRBD1. CDR1 SGDLS and CDR2 YYNGEE come from the germline V gene. This CDR3 comprises 16 residues. The V segment lost 3 bases and the J segment 2 bases; nucleotides outside the gene matches: 7. The chain's CDR3 is CASSGGGGFTNEKLFF. For the CDR3, the DNA is TGTGCCAGCAGCGGCGGAGGGGGCTTCACTAATGAAAAACTGTTTTTT.

The chain carries TRBV18 and TRBJ2-1; D may be TRBD1 (6 bases). Deletions cut 2 bases from V and 4 bases from J, with 15 bases between. The V gene's germline CDR1 is KGHSH and CDR2 LQKENI. The CDR3 spans 16 residues. The CDR3 sequence is CASSPSERTVYNEQFF. For the CDR3, the DNA is TGTGCCAGCTCACCATCCGAGAGGACAGTTTACAATGAGCAGTTCTTC.

This sequence joins TRBV7-9 and TRBJ1-1; 11 bases line up with TRBD1. The germline gives CDR1 SEHNR, CDR2 FQNEAQ (reference sequence). The CDR3 contains 16 residues. V trimming: 4 bases; J trimming: 4 bases; junction bases outside the gene matches: 8. The CDR3 nucleotides are TGTGCCAGCAGCTCCCTCCCCGGGACAGGGGGCACTGAAGCTTTCTTT. Translated, it gives CASSSLPGTGGTEAFF.

This chain uses TRBV15 with TRBJ1-2; D is perhaps TRBD1 (5 bases). V lost 4 bases and J lost 4, with 25 bases in between. CDR1 and CDR2 from the germline V gene are LNHNV and YYDKDF (reference sequence). CDR3 length: 18 residues. CDR3 protein: CATSKGYLGREASYGYTF. CDR3 DNA sequence: TGTGCCACCAGCAAAGGGTATTTGGGGCGGGAGGCCTCCTATGGCTACACCTTC.

In this sample, this clone turned up many times. The chain carries TRBV7-6 and TRBJ1-2, with D perhaps matching TRBD1 (6 bases). Deletions cut 5 bases from V and 8 bases from J, with 24 bases between. CDR3 length: 16 amino acids. In germline, CDR1 is SGHVS, CDR2 FNYEAQ. The DNA for the CDR3 is TGTGCCAGCAGCCCGGGACCCCCTCAGGGGCCTATGGGCTACACCTTC. Protein: CASSPGPPQGPMGYTF.